Following are 5 T cell receptor beta chains from one sample sequenced in a study of blood T cell repertoires in COVID-19. Assay: immunoSEQ multiplex PCR; the TCRdb copy retains only in-frame clones and omits some. The data show over 65,000 clones, with about four fifths seen just once and 9.5% to 15% held by the top ten. Material for sequencing was peripheral blood. Receptors originate from a woman aged 40 to 50 with active or convalescent COVID-19.

V is TRBV4-3 and J is TRBJ1-2, with D possibly TRBD1 on 5 matching bases. The V gene lost 3 bases and the J gene lost 0 bases, with 14 bases spanning the gap. The length of the CDR3 is 16 residues. Per germline, CDR1 LGHNA and CDR2 YSLEER. CDR3 sequence reads: CASSQSRQTTNYGYTF. The CDR3 coding sequence is TGCGCCAGCAGCCAGTCACGACAGACAACTAACTATGGCTACACCTTC.

The chain has TRBV7-2 and TRBJ2-1; 10 bases align to TRBD2. The CDR3 loop spans 15 amino acids. Looked up from germline, CDR1 is SGHTA and CDR2 is FQGNSA. The junction had 6 bases not matched to a gene; V was cut back by 5 bases and J by 5 bases. This CDR3 reads CASSPTSGPHNEQFF. The CDR3 DNA is TGTGCCAGCAGCCCGACTAGCGGGCCCCACAATGAGCAGTTCTTC.

The chain uses TRBV28 and TRBJ2-2; TRBD2 matches 7 bases. Germline CDR1 and CDR2: MDHEN and SYDVKM. The CDR3 is made up of 15 amino acids. The ends lost 7 bases at V and 5 bases at J; junction bases unmatched: 10. The CDR3 protein is CASTTRGVGTGELFF. CDR3 bases: TGTGCCAGCACCACCCGGGGGGTGGGTACCGGGGAGCTGTTTTTT.

The chain uses TRBV20-1 and TRBJ1-2; D is perhaps TRBD1 (5 bases). Trimming took off 6 bases at V and 4 bases at J, with 9 bases between the two ends. CDR3 length: 11 residues. Germline loops: CDR1 DFQATT, CDR2 SNEGSKA (reference sequence). Written as DNA, the CDR3 is TGCAGTGCGAGTCAGGGCTATGGCTACACCTTC. It is translated as CSASQGYGYTF.

The rearrangement joins TRBV7-2 to TRBJ2-2; 10 bases line up with TRBD2. The V gene's germline CDR1 is SGHTA and CDR2 FQGNSA. The CDR3 sequence is 15 residues long. Trimming at V came to 5 bases and at J to 7 bases, leaving 7 bases not matched to a gene. This chain's CDR3 is CASSRPSGSVGELFF. CDR3 in DNA: TGTGCCAGCAGCCGGCCTAGCGGGAGTGTCGGGGAGCTGTTTTTT.